This TCR beta chain was found in a study of OX40 agonist ivuxolimab in advanced cancers. Patients with autoimmune history or systemic immunosuppression were excluded. Here immunoSEQ multiplex PCR was the method, and the copy in TCRdb shows in-frame clones only, minus some. The sample includes about 58,000 clones, roughly 83% of them seen just once. This clone has just a few counts. The TCR comes from an adult with an advanced solid tumor such as melanoma, head and neck, liver or kidney cancer. Here the sequenced sample was CD4+ or CD8+ T cells sorted from blood, taken in a trial of the OX40 agonist ivuxolimab.

The CDR3 here is CASSQEPTQNTEAFF. The CDR3 DNA is TGCGCCAGCAGCCAAGAACCGACTCAGAACACTGAAGCTTTCTTT. The V call is TRBV4-1, the J call TRBJ1-1; no clear D. This CDR3 contains 15 residues. The V end lost 0 bases, the J end lost 1 base, and 9 bases lay between the germline ends. CDR1 and CDR2 (germline): MGHRA, YSYEKL.